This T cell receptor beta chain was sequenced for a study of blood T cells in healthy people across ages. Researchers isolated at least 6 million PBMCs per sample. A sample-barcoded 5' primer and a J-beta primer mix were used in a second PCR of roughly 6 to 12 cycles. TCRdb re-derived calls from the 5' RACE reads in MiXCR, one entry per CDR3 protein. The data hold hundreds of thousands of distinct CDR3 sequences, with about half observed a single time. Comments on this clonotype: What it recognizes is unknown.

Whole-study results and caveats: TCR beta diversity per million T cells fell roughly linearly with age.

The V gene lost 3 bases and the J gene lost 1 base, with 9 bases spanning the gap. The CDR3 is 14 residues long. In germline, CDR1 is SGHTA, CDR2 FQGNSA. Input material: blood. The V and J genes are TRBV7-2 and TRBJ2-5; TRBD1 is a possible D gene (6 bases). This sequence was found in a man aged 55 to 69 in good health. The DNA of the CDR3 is TGTGCCAGCAGCTTGGGGGCTCTCCAAGAGACCCAGTACTTC. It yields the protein CASSLGALQETQYF.